The entry below gives a single T cell receptor beta chain sequence along with its context. In the original processing: Amplification of reference gene primers provided the estimated nucleated cell counts. Assay: immunoSEQ multiplex PCR; the TCRdb copy retains only in-frame clones and omits some. V and J calls and clone size follow that table, whereas D and trimming were derived from the DNA. This table holds about 70,000 clones, around 83% found once. This entry belongs to a study of blood T cell repertoires in COVID-19. Trimming pared 0 bases from V and 4 bases from J, leaving 9 bases between. Germline CDR1 SEHNR, CDR2 FQNEAQ (reference sequence). This CDR3 comprises 14 residues.

This sequence was found in a man in his 70s with active COVID-19. Sequencing was done on a sample of peripheral blood. The gene calls are TRBV7-9 and TRBJ1-1, with D perhaps matching TRBD1 (6 bases). The CDR3 coding sequence is TGTGCCAGCAGCTTAGCTGGGGGCGGCACTGAAGCTTTCTTT. This translates into CASSLAGGGTEAFF.